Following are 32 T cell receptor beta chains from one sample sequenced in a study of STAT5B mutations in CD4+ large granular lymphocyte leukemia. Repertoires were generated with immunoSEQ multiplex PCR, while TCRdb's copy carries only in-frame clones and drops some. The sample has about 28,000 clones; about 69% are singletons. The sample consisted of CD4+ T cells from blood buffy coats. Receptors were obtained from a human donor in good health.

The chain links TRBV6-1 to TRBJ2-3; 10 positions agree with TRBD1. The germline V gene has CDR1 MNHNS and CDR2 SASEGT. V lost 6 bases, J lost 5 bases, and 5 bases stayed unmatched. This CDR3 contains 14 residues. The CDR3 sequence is CASRWDRGGDTQYF. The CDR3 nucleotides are TGTGCCAGCAGGTGGGACAGGGGAGGAGATACGCAGTATTTT.

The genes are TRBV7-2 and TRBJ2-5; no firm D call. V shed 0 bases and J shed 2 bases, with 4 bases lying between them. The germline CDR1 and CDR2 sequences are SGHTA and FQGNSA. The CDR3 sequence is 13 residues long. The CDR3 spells CASSLARQETQYF. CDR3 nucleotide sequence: TGTGCCAGCAGCTTAGCGCGACAAGAGACCCAGTACTTC.

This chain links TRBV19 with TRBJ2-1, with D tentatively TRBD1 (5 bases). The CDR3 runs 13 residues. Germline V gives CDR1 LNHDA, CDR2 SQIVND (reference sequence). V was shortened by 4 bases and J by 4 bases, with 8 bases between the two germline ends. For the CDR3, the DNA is TGTGCCAGTAGTACCGACAGTTACAATGAGCAGTTCTTC. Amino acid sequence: CASSTDSYNEQFF.

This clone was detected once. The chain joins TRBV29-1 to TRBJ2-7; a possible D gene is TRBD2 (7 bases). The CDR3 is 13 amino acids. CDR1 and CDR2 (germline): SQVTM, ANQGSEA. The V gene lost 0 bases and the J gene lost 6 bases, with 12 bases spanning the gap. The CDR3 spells CSVEDVRGGEQYF. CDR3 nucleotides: TGCAGCGTTGAAGATGTAAGGGGGGGCGAGCAGTACTTC.

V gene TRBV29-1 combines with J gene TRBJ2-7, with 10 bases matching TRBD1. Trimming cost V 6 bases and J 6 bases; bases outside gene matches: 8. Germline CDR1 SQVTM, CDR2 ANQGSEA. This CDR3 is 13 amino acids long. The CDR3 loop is CSVGQGLLSEQYF. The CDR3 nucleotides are TGCAGCGTGGGACAGGGGCTCTTAAGCGAGCAGTACTTC.

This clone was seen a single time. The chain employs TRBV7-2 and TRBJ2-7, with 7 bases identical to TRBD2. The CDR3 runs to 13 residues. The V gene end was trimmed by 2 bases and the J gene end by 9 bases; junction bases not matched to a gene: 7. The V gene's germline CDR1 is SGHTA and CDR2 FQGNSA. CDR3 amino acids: CASSLTGGPGQYF. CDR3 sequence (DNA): TGTGCCAGCAGCTTAACGGGAGGCCCTGGGCAGTACTTC. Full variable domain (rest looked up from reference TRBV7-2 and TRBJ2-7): GAGVSQSPSNKVTEKGKDVELRCDPISGHTALYWYRQSLGQGLEFLIYFQGNSAPDKSGLPSDRFSAERTGGSVSTLTIQRTQQEDSAVYLCASSLTGGPGQYFGPGTRLTVT.

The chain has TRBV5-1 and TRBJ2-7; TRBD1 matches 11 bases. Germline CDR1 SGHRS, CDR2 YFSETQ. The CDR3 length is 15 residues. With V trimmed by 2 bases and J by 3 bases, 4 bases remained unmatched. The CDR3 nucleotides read TGCGCCAGCAGCTTCGGGGGGACAGGGGGCTACGAGCAGTACTTC. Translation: CASSFGGTGGYEQYF.

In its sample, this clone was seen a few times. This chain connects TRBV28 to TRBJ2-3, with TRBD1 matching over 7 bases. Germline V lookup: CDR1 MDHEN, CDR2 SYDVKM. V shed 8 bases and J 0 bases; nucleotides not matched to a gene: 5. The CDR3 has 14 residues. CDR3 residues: CASRTGISTDTQYF. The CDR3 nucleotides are TGTGCCAGCCGGACAGGCATTAGCACAGATACGCAGTATTTT.

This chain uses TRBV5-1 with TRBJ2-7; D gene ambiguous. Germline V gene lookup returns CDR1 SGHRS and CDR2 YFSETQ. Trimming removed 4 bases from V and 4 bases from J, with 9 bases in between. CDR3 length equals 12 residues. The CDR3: CASSSNTYEQYF. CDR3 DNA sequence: TGCGCCAGCAGCAGTAACACGTACGAGCAGTACTTC. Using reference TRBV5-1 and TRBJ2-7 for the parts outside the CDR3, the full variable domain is KAGVTQTPRYLIKTRGQQVTLSCSPISGHRSVSWYQQTPGQGLQFLFEYFSETQRNKGNFPGRFSGRQFSNSRSEMNVSTLELGDSALYLCASSSNTYEQYFGPGTRLTVT.

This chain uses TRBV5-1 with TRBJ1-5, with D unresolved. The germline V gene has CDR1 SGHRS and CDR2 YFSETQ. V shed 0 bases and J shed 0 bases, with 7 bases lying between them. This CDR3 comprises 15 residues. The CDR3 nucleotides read TGCGCCAGCAGCTTGGCCGGAGTTAGCAATCAGCCCCAGCATTTT. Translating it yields CASSLAGVSNQPQHF.

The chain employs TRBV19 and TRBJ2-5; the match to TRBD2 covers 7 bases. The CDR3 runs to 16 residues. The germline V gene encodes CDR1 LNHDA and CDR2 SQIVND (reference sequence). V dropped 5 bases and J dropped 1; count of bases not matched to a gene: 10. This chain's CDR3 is CASSAPSGGIQETQYF. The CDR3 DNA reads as TGTGCCAGTAGTGCGCCCTCGGGGGGAATCCAAGAGACCCAGTACTTC.

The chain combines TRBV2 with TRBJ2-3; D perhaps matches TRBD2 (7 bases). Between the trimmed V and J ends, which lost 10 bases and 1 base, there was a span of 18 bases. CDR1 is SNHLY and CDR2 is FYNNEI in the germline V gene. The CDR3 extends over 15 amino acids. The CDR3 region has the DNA TGTGCCACCCAAATGGGGGGGCGACGCACAGATACGCAGTATTTT. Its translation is CATQMGGRRTDTQYF.

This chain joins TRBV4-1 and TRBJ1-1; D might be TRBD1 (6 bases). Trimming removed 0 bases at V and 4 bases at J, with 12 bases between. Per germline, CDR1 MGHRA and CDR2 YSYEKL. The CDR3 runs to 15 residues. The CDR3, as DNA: TGCGCCAGCAGCCAAGAGCCTTCAGGGGCCACTGAAGCTTTCTTT. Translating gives CASSQEPSGATEAFF.

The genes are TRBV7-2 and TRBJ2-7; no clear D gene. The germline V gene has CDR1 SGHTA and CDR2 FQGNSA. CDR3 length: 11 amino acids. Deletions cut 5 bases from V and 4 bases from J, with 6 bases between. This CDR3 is CASSDRYEQYF. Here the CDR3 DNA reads TGTGCCAGCAGCGATCGGTACGAGCAGTACTTC.

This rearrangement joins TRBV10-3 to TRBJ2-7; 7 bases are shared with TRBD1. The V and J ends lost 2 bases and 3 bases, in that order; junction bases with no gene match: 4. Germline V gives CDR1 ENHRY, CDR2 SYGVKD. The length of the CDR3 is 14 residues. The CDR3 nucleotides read TGTGCCATCAGTGAGGACAGGGTTAGCTACGAGCAGTACTTC. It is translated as CAISEDRVSYEQYF.

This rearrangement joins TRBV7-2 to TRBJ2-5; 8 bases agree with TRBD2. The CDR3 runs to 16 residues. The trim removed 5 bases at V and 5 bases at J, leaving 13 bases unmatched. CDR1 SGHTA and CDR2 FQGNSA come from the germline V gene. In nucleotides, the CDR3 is TGTGCCAGCAGCCCCCGGGGGGGGAGGGCCGGGGAGACCCAGTACTTC. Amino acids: CASSPRGGRAGETQYF.

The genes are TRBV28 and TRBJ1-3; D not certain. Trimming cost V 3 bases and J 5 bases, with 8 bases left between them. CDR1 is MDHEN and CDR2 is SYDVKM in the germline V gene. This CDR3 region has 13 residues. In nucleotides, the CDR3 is TGTGCCAGCAGTTTCGCCGGAAGAAACACCATATATTTT. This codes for CASSFAGRNTIYF.

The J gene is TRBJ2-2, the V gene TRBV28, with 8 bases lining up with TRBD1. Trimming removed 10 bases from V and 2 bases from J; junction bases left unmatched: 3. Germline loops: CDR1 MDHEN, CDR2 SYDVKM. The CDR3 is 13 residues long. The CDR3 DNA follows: TGTGCCATTGGACAGGGAAACACCGGGGAGCTGTTTTTT. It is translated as CAIGQGNTGELFF.

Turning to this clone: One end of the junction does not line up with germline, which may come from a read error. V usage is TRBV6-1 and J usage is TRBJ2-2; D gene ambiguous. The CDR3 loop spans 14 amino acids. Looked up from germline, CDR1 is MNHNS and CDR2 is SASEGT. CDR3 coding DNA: TGTGCCAGCGACCTCCCTGTGAACACCAGGGAGCTGTTTTTT. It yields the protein CASDLPVNTRELFF.

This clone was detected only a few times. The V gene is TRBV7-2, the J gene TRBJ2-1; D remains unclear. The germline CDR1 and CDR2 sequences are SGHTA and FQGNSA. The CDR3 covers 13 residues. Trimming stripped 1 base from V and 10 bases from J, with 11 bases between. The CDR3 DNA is TGTGCCAGCAGCTTAGTGATACCTAAGGAGCAGTTCTTC. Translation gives CASSLVIPKEQFF.

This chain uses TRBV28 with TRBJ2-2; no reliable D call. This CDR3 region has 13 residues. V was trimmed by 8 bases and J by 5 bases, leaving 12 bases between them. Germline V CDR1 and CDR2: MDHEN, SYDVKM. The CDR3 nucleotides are TGTGCCAGCCGCAGGTCAGGAACCGGGGAGCTGTTTTTT. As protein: CASRRSGTGELFF.

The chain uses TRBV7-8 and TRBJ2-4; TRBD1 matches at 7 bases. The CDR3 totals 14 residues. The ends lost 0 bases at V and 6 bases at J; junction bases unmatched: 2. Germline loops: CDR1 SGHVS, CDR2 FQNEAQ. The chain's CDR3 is CASSLAGTVNIQYF. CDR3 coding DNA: TGTGCCAGCAGCTTAGCCGGGACAGTAAACATTCAGTACTTC.

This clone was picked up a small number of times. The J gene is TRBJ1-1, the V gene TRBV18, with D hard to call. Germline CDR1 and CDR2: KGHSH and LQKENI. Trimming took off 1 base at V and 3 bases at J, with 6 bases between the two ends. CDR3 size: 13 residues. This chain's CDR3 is CASSPRQDTEAFF. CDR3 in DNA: TGTGCCAGCTCACCACGGCAGGACACTGAAGCTTTCTTT.

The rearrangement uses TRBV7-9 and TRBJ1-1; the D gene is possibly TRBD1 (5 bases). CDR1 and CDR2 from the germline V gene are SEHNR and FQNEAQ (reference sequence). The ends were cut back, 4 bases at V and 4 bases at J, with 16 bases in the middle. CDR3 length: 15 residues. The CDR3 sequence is CASSSRDGLGTEAFF. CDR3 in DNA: TGTGCCAGCAGCTCTCGGGACGGACTCGGCACTGAAGCTTTCTTT.

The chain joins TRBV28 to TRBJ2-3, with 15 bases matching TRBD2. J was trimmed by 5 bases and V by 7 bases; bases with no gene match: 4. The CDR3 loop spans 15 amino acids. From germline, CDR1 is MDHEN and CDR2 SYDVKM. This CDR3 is CASTPGLAGGDTQYF. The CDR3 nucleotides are TGTGCCAGCACCCCGGGACTAGCGGGAGGAGATACGCAGTATTTT.

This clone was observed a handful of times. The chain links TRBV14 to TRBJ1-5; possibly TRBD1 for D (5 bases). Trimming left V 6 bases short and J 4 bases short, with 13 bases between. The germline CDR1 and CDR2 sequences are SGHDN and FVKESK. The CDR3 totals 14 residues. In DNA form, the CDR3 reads TGTGCCAGCAGACTACAGGAGTGTAATCAGCCCCAGCATTTT. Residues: CASRLQECNQPQHF.

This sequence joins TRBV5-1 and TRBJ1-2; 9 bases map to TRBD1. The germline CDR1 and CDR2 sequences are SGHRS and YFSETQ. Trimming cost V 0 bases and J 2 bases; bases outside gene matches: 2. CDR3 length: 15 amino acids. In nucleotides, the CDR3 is TGCGCCAGCAGCTTGGGGGGACAGGGCAACTATGGCTACACCTTC. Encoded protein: CASSLGGQGNYGYTF. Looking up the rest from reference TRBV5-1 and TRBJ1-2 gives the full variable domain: KAGVTQTPRYLIKTRGQQVTLSCSPISGHRSVSWYQQTPGQGLQFLFEYFSETQRNKGNFPGRFSGRQFSNSRSEMNVSTLELGDSALYLCASSLGGQGNYGYTFGSGTRLTVV.

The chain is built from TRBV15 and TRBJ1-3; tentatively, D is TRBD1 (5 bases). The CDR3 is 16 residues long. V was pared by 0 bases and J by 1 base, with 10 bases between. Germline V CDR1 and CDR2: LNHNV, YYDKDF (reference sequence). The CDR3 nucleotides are TGTGCCACCAGCAGAGATAGGACAATATCTGGAAACACCATATATTTT. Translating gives CATSRDRTISGNTIYF.

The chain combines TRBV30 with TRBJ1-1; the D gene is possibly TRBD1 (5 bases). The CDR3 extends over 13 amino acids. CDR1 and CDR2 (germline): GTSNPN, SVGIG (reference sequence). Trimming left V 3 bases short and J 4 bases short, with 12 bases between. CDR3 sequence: CAWRKGTPTEAFF. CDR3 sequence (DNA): TGTGCCTGGAGAAAGGGGACCCCCACTGAAGCTTTCTTT.

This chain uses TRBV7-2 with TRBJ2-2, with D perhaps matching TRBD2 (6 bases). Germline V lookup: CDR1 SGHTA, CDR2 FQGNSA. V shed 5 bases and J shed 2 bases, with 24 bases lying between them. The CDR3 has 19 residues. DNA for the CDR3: TGTGCCAGCAGCCCCGGGCGGGGCTCGAAGATAAGAAACACCGGGGAGCTGTTTTTT. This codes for CASSPGRGSKIRNTGELFF.

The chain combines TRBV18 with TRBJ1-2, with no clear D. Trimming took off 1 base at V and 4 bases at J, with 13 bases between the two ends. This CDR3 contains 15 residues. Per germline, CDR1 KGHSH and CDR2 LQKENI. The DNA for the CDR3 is TGTGCCAGCTCACCACTTACCCTAGAGCCCTATGGCTACACCTTC. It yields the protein CASSPLTLEPYGYTF.

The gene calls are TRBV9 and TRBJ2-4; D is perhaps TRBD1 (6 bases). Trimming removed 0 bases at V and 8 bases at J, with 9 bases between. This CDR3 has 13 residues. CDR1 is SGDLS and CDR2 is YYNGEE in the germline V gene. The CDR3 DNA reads TGTGCCAGCAGCGTAGAGGGGGTAGACATTCAGTACTTC. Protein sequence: CASSVEGVDIQYF.